This T cell receptor (beta chain) was recovered during a study of cytomegalovirus exposure and HLA in healthy donors. Whole-study results and caveats: Segments of the TCR beta V type were, in most cases, productive about 90% or about 30% of the time in an earlier analysis. Apparent HLA restriction characterized most CMV-associated TCR beta chains in a later analysis.

As for this clone: Its cognate antigen is unknown.

In germline, CDR1 is SGHRS, CDR2 YFSETQ. This CDR3 region has 13 residues. V lost 2 bases, J lost 3 bases, and 8 bases lay in between. PCR employed 60 Vbeta and 13 Jbeta primers. Authors' processing steps: Some 80 million unique TCR beta chains, 8.5 million to 14 million shared, were counted in a later analysis. Sequencing used immunoSEQ multiplex PCR; TCRdb keeps in-frame clones, though not all of them. From that table come the V and J calls and clone size; the DNA was used to work out D and trimming. The sample holds roughly 130,000 clones, over 75% seen once. The genes are TRBV5-1 and TRBJ1-2; D gene ambiguous. Sequences were obtained from PBMCs. The TCR sequence derives from a boy aged 5-17 years in good health and CMV-seronegative. The CDR3 here is CASSFSVDYGYTF. CDR3 DNA sequence: TGCGCCAGCAGCTTTAGTGTCGACTATGGCTACACCTTC.